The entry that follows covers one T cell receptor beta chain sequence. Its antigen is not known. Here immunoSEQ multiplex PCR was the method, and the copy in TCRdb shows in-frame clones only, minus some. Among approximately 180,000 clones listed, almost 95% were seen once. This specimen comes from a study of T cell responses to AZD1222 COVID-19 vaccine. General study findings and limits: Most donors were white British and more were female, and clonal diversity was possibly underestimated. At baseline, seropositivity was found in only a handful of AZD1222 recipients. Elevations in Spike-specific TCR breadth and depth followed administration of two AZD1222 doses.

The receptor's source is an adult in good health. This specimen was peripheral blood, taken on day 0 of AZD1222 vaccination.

The CDR3 DNA follows: TGTGCCAGCAGTGACTCGAAGGACCAAGCAGATACGCAGTATTTT. It specifies CASSDSKDQADTQYF. The V and J genes are TRBV6-4 and TRBJ2-3; D unclear. Trimming took 0 bases from V and 4 from J, leaving 11 bases between them. The CDR3 contains 15 residues. Germline CDR1 reads MRHNA; CDR2 reads SNTAGT.